Below are 27 T cell receptor beta chains sequenced from a single sample in a study of T cell responses to AZD1222 COVID-19 vaccine. Only in-frame clones appear in the TCRdb table, and some are missing; sequencing was by immunoSEQ multiplex PCR. The sample holds approximately 140,000 clones; over 75% are singletons and the top ten take around 2.9%. The sequenced sample was peripheral blood, obtained 28 days after the second AZD1222 dose. The receptors were gathered from an adult who received the AZD1222 COVID-19 vaccine.

This clone was picked up one time. The genes are TRBV7-9 and TRBJ1-4, with 10 nucleotides matching TRBD1. Trimming took 1 base from V and 8 from J; bases not matched to a gene: 7. Germline assignment: CDR1 SEHNR and CDR2 FQNEAQ (reference sequence). The CDR3 loop spans 16 amino acids. CDR3 residues: CASSLVTGQGGEKLFF. The CDR3 nucleotides read TGTGCCAGCAGCTTAGTAACAGGACAGGGGGGAGAAAAACTGTTTTTT.

J is TRBJ2-2 and V is TRBV3-1 (or the pseudogene TRBV3-2); 11 bases fit TRBD2. The CDR3 runs 16 residues. The germline gives CDR1 LGHDT, CDR2 YNNKEL (reference sequence). The junction had 5 bases not matched to a gene; V was cut back by 0 bases and J by 8 bases. The DNA for the CDR3 is TGTGCCAGCAGCCAAGATGCTAGCGGGAGGACGGGGGAGCTGTTTTTT. Protein sequence: CASSQDASGRTGELFF.

The chain couples TRBV7-8 to TRBJ1-1; a weak D match, TRBD1 (5 bases). The V gene's germline CDR1 is SGHVS and CDR2 FQNEAQ. The CDR3 has 12 residues. Trimming pared 5 bases from V and 9 bases from J, leaving 13 bases between. DNA of the CDR3: TGTGCCAGCAGCATCGGGACTTCTAAAGCTTTCTTT. Translation: CASSIGTSKAFF.

The rearrangement uses TRBV27 and TRBJ1-1; TRBD1 is a possible D gene (5 bases). Germline V gene lookup returns CDR1 MNHEY and CDR2 SMNVEV (reference sequence). CDR3 length: 12 amino acids. Trimming pared 7 bases from V and 11 bases from J, leaving 17 bases between. This chain's CDR3 is CASTPAKGRAFF. In DNA form, the CDR3 reads TGTGCCAGCACCCCCGCCAAGGGGAGGGCTTTCTTT.

The J gene is TRBJ2-7, the V gene TRBV25-1; TRBD2 is a possible D gene (5 bases). V was trimmed by 7 bases and J by 0 bases, leaving 16 bases between them. Looked up from germline, CDR1 is MGHDK and CDR2 is SYGVNS. CDR3 length: 15 amino acids. The CDR3 sequence: CASTSRGISSYEQYF. For the CDR3, the DNA is TGTGCCAGCACCTCGAGAGGGATAAGCTCCTACGAGCAGTACTTC.

The chain recombines TRBV2 with TRBJ2-7; 15 nucleotides match TRBD2. Germline CDR1 reads SNHLY; CDR2 reads FYNNEI. J was trimmed by 6 bases and V by 7 bases; bases with no gene match: 7. The CDR3 is made up of 15 amino acids. The CDR3 region is CASTGLAGGPGEQYF. The CDR3 DNA reads as TGTGCCAGCACTGGACTAGCGGGAGGGCCAGGCGAGCAGTACTTC.

The chain has TRBV12-3 or TRBV12-4 and TRBJ1-3; D remains ambiguous. The CDR3 is 12 amino acids. Trimming cost V 1 base and J 8 bases, with 6 bases left between them. The CDR3 loop is CASSLGEDTIYF. As DNA, the CDR3 is TGTGCCAGCAGTTTAGGAGAGGACACCATATATTTT.

The chain joins TRBV2 to TRBJ2-1, with D perhaps TRBD2 (5 bases). This CDR3 spans 18 amino acids. V dropped 6 bases and J dropped 0 bases, with 21 bases sitting between them. The V gene's germline CDR1 is SNHLY and CDR2 FYNNEI. The CDR3 nucleotides read TGTGCCAGCAGCGCCGACTGGGCGGGCCTGAGCTCCTACAATGAGCAGTTCTTC. Translation gives CASSADWAGLSSYNEQFF.

This sequence joins TRBV7-9 and TRBJ1-3, with 8 bases aligning to TRBD1. This CDR3 contains 16 residues. The trim removed 5 bases at V and 0 bases at J, leaving 6 bases unmatched. Per germline, CDR1 SEHNR and CDR2 FQNEAQ (reference sequence). The chain's CDR3 is CASSPTGGTSGNTIYF. In DNA form, the CDR3 reads TGTGCCAGCAGCCCCACAGGGGGTACCTCTGGAAACACCATATATTTT.

The J gene is TRBJ2-1, the V gene TRBV10-2, with 13 nucleotides matching TRBD2. CDR3 length equals 15 residues. V lost 8 bases and J lost 6; bases outside the gene matches: 7. Germline values: CDR1 WSHSY, CDR2 SAAADI. This CDR3 reads CASSGLAGVSNEQFF. The CDR3 DNA follows: TGCGCCAGCTCCGGACTAGCGGGAGTGAGCAATGAGCAGTTCTTC.

V is TRBV10-3 and J is TRBJ1-5; D is perhaps TRBD1 (5 bases). Trimming removed 6 bases at V and 5 bases at J, with 14 bases between. Germline CDR1 is ENHRY and CDR2 is SYGVKD. This CDR3 is built from 14 residues. The CDR3 protein is CAISLDSLYQPQHF. The DNA for the CDR3 is TGTGCCATCAGCCTTGACAGCTTATATCAGCCCCAGCATTTT.

The chain links TRBV19 to TRBJ1-2; D is perhaps TRBD1 (5 bases). Trimming took off 7 bases at V and 7 bases at J, with 13 bases between the two ends. From germline, CDR1 is LNHDA and CDR2 SQIVND (reference sequence). This CDR3 contains 12 residues. In DNA, the CDR3 is TGTGCCAGTATCAGGGCAGGAGGTGGCTACACCTTC. Amino acids: CASIRAGGGYTF.

This sequence joins TRBV3-1 (or the pseudogene TRBV3-2) and TRBJ1-2; D is possibly TRBD1 (6 bases). There are 13 residues in the CDR3. V lost 2 bases and J lost 13, with 17 bases in between. Germline V gene data show CDR1 as LGHDT and CDR2 as YNNKEL (reference sequence). The CDR3 DNA reads as TGTGCCAGCAGCCAAAGGGTGGCAGGGGAAGGCACCTTC. Protein sequence: CASSQRVAGEGTF.

The rearrangement uses TRBV11-1 and TRBJ2-2, with D perhaps given as TRBD1 or TRBD2 (5 bases each). Trimming stripped 1 base from V and 9 bases from J, with 9 bases between. The germline V gene has CDR1 SGHAT and CDR2 FQDESV (reference sequence). The CDR3 has 13 residues. CDR3 in DNA: TGTGCCAGCAGCTTAGGGGGGAAACGGGAGCTGTTTTTT. Translation gives CASSLGGKRELFF.

The rearrangement joins TRBV15 to TRBJ1-1; D is perhaps TRBD1 (6 bases). The germline V gene encodes CDR1 LNHNV and CDR2 YYDKDF (reference sequence). This CDR3 is 15 amino acids long. V lost 0 bases and J lost 6, with 14 bases in between. This CDR3 reads CATSRDRRGTPEAFF. DNA of the CDR3: TGTGCCACCAGCAGAGATCGCAGGGGTACCCCTGAAGCTTTCTTT. The whole variable domain, remainder taken from reference TRBV15 and TRBJ1-1, is DAMVIQNPRYQVTQFGKPVTLSCSQTLNHNVMYWYQQKSSQAPKLLFHYYDKDFNNEADTPDNFQSRRPNTSFCFLDIRSPGLGDTAMYLCATSRDRRGTPEAFFGQGTRLTVV.

V is TRBV5-5 and J is TRBJ2-6; D remains ambiguous. CDR3 length: 14 amino acids. CDR1 and CDR2 from the germline V gene are SGHKS and YYEKEE (reference sequence). The V and J ends lost 1 base and 2 bases respectively, with 4 bases between them. The CDR3 nucleotides are TGTGCCAGCAGCTTGTTGGCTGGGGCCAACGTCCTGACTTTC. This codes for CASSLLAGANVLTF.

CDR3 sequence reads: CASSLGTGRGYTF. CDR3 DNA sequence: TGTGCCAGCAGCTTGGGGACAGGGCGCGGCTACACCTTC. The chain is built from TRBV5-4 and TRBJ1-2, with TRBD1 matching over 8 bases. CDR1 and CDR2 (germline): SGHNT, YYREEE (reference sequence). This CDR3 is built from 13 residues. With V trimmed by 0 bases and J by 8 bases, 3 bases remained unmatched.

The chain has TRBV4-1 and TRBJ2-1; possibly TRBD2 for D (5 bases). CDR1 MGHRA and CDR2 YSYEKL come from the germline V gene. CDR3 length equals 14 residues. Trimming left V 4 bases short and J 7 bases short, with 14 bases between. CDR3 nucleotides: TGCGCCAGCAGCCCCCATCCCCAGCGGAATGAGCAGTTCTTC. Translation: CASSPHPQRNEQFF.

This clone was seen only once. The chain is built from TRBV9 and TRBJ2-5, with D perhaps matching TRBD1 (5 bases). The V end was cut by 0 bases, the J end by 2 bases, with 8 bases between. This CDR3 region has 14 residues. The germline CDR1 and CDR2 sequences are SGDLS and YYNGEE. CDR3 protein: CASSVETEQETQYF. The DNA for the CDR3 is TGTGCCAGCAGCGTAGAGACAGAGCAAGAGACCCAGTACTTC.

The chain links TRBV5-4 to TRBJ2-2; TRBD2 matches at 11 bases. CDR3 size: 16 residues. The germline gives CDR1 SGHNT, CDR2 YYREEE (reference sequence). Trimming at V came to 5 bases and at J to 5 bases, leaving 8 bases not matched to a gene. The chain's CDR3 is CASRSSGRAGTGELFF. Here the CDR3 DNA reads TGTGCCAGCAGAAGTAGCGGGAGGGCAGGAACCGGGGAGCTGTTTTTT.

The chain joins TRBV18 to TRBJ1-3, with D perhaps matching TRBD1 (5 bases). CDR3 length equals 16 residues. Looked up from germline, CDR1 is KGHSH and CDR2 is LQKENI. V was trimmed by 4 bases and J by 1 base, leaving 14 bases between them. The CDR3 coding sequence is TGTGCCAGCTCACTCTCCAGGGAACATTCTGGAAACACCATATATTTT. Translating it yields CASSLSREHSGNTIYF.

The V and J genes are TRBV19 and TRBJ2-6, with 8 positions matching TRBD1. Germline CDR1 and CDR2: LNHDA and SQIVND (reference sequence). J gave up 0 bases and V 5 bases, and 3 bases lay outside the gene matches. The length of the CDR3 is 16 residues. CDR3 region: CASSPTGGSGANVLTF. The CDR3 bases are TGTGCCAGTAGTCCCACAGGGGGCTCTGGGGCCAACGTCCTGACTTTC.

The chain joins TRBV18 to TRBJ2-7, with TRBD2 matching 14 bases. CDR1 and CDR2 from the germline V gene are KGHSH and LQKENI. The J segment lost 3 bases and the V segment lost 8 bases, leaving 3 bases of the junction unmatched. There are 14 residues in the CDR3. The CDR3 nucleotides read TGTGCCAGCACAGGGACTAGCGGGAGCTACGAGCAGTACTTC. Translated, it gives CASTGTSGSYEQYF. Full variable domain (remainder filled in from reference TRBV18 and TRBJ2-7): NAGVMQNPRHLVRRRGQEARLRCSPMKGHSHVYWYRQLPEEGLKFMVYLQKENIIDESGMPKERFSAEFPKEGPSILRIQQVVRGDSAAYFCASTGTSGSYEQYFGPGTRLTVT.

Ten or more counts support this clone. The chain is built from TRBV3-1 (or the pseudogene TRBV3-2) and TRBJ1-3; D ambiguous. The CDR3 is 17 amino acids. V was clipped by 1 base and J by 1 base, with 14 bases between them. CDR1 and CDR2 from the germline V gene are LGHDT and YNNKEL (reference sequence). Written as DNA, the CDR3 is TGTGCCAGCAGCCAAGGTGCGGGCGGGTCTTCTGGAAACACCATATATTTT. It is translated as CASSQGAGGSSGNTIYF.

V is TRBV5-1 and J is TRBJ1-1, with D unclear. V lost 2 bases and J lost 4, with 6 bases in between. CDR1 is SGHRS, CDR2 YFSETQ, per germline. The CDR3 is 12 amino acids. CDR3 residues: CASSLKGTEAFF. In DNA, the CDR3 is TGCGCCAGCAGCTTAAAGGGCACTGAAGCTTTCTTT.

This sequence joins TRBV5-1 and TRBJ1-3; D ambiguous. V was cut by 0 bases and J by 2 bases, with 9 bases left in between. This CDR3 has 15 amino acids. Looked up from germline, CDR1 is SGHRS and CDR2 is YFSETQ. The CDR3 loop reads CASSLAAETGNTIYF. The CDR3, as DNA: TGCGCCAGCAGCTTGGCGGCGGAAACTGGAAACACCATATATTTT.

The rearrangement links TRBV30 to TRBJ1-1; 7 positions match TRBD1. Germline V lookup: CDR1 GTSNPN, CDR2 SVGIG (reference sequence). There are 14 residues in the CDR3. Germline trimming cut 0 bases from V and 10 bases from J; bases unmatched to any gene: 11. The CDR3 protein is CAWSVNTGAGGAFF. The CDR3 bases are TGTGCCTGGAGTGTAAATACAGGGGCAGGAGGAGCTTTCTTT.